The next 15 T cell receptor beta chains were all read from a single sample in a study of identical twins. TCRdb reprocessed the 5' RACE reads with MiXCR, giving one entry per CDR3 protein. The data show 470,000 or so distinct CDR3 sequences, roughly 24% seen once. This sample was shared with a second study, whose subject was T cells expressing NK-cell markers.

The sequencing sample was made of CD4+ T cells sorted from blood. These receptors were obtained from a woman younger than 30 in good health.

V is TRBV2 and J is TRBJ2-3, with TRBD2 identical over 10 bases. V lost 8 bases, J lost 2 bases, and 4 bases stayed unmatched. This CDR3 spans 14 amino acids. The germline CDR1 and CDR2 sequences are SNHLY and FYNNEI. The CDR3 here is CASERGGNTDTQYF. The CDR3 DNA reads as TGTGCCAGCGAGCGGGGGGGCAACACAGATACGCAGTATTTT. Combining the CDR3 with reference TRBV2 and TRBJ2-3 gives the whole variable domain EPEVTQTPSHQVTQMGQEVILRCVPISNHLYFYWYRQILGQKVEFLVSFYNNEISEKSEIFDDQFSVERPDGSNFTLKIRSTKLEDSAMYFCASERGGNTDTQYFGPGTRLTVL.

This clonotype showed up just a few times. The rearrangement joins TRBV29-1 to TRBJ2-7; 8 bases match TRBD1. CDR3 size: 14 residues. Trimming took 3 bases from V and 3 from J; bases not matched to a gene: 7. Per the germline V gene, CDR1 is SQVTM and CDR2 is ANQGSEA. DNA for the CDR3: TGCAGCGTTGAGACCACAGGGGGAGTCTACGAGCAGTACTTC. Amino acid sequence: CSVETTGGVYEQYF.

This clonotype turned up a few times. The V gene is TRBV30, the J gene TRBJ1-6; D might be TRBD1 (6 bases). CDR3 length equals 14 residues. Trimming shortened V by 2 bases and J by 4 bases, and 9 bases separated the two germline ends. Germline V gene data show CDR1 as GTSNPN and CDR2 as SVGIG (reference sequence). This CDR3 is CAWSPDSYNSPLHF. As DNA, the CDR3 is TGTGCCTGGAGTCCGGACAGTTATAATTCACCCCTCCACTTT.

The rearrangement joins TRBV3-1 to TRBJ1-1; D is ambiguous. The CDR3 length is 13 residues. Germline values: CDR1 LGHDT, CDR2 YNNKEL (reference sequence). Trimming stripped 3 bases from V and 6 bases from J, with 11 bases between. The CDR3 DNA reads TGTGCCAGCAGCCAGAAGGGTGCCGCTGAAGCTTTCTTT. Its translation is CASSQKGAAEAFF.

This clonotype was seen more than once but under ten times. This chain uses TRBV4-2 with TRBJ2-1; 8 bases align to TRBD2. The CDR3 contains 20 residues. J gave up 0 bases and V 5 bases, and 18 bases lay outside the gene matches. The germline V gene has CDR1 LGHNA and CDR2 YNFKEQ. CDR3: CASSTAEGLVSGSSYNEQFF. CDR3 DNA sequence: TGTGCCAGCAGCACGGCGGAGGGTTTGGTAAGCGGGAGCTCCTACAATGAGCAGTTCTTC.

This clonotype was seen a handful of times. V is TRBV29-1 and J is TRBJ1-3, with no clear D. V lost 3 bases and J 4 bases, leaving 4 bases between the germline ends. CDR3 length: 11 amino acids. The germline CDR1 and CDR2 sequences are SQVTM and ANQGSEA. CDR3 sequence reads: CSVETGNTIYF. Written as DNA, the CDR3 is TGCAGCGTTGAGACAGGAAACACCATATATTTT.

This clonotype was observed a handful of times. The rearrangement joins TRBV12-3 or TRBV12-4 to TRBJ1-1; no definite D call. With 3 bases removed from V and 6 bases from J, the gap between germline ends came to 8 bases. This CDR3 region has 12 residues. The CDR3 reads CASSLVGAEAFF. CDR3 nucleotide sequence: TGTGCCAGCAGTTTGGTGGGAGCTGAAGCTTTCTTT.

The gene calls are TRBV12-5 and TRBJ2-2; D is undetermined. The CDR3 is made up of 15 amino acids. Germline CDR1 LGHNT, CDR2 FRNRAP. Trimming shortened V by 1 base and J by 4 bases, and 10 bases separated the two germline ends. CDR3 sequence: CASGLDPHVTGELFF. CDR3 DNA: TGTGCTAGTGGTTTGGACCCCCACGTCACCGGGGAGCTGTTTTTT.

A few counts support this clonotype. The rearrangement uses TRBV5-1 and TRBJ2-6, with unresolved D. V was cut by 2 bases and J by 4 bases, with 13 bases left in between. CDR3 length: 16 residues. In germline, CDR1 is SGHRS, CDR2 YFSETQ. Here the CDR3 DNA reads TGCGCCAGCAGCTTAATTGTGAGGTCCGGGGCCAACGTCCTGACTTTC. This sequence encodes CASSLIVRSGANVLTF.

The chain couples TRBV3-1 to TRBJ2-3; 7 bases line up with TRBD2. After removal of 5 bases from V and 0 bases from J, the junction contained 8 bases not matched to a gene. The CDR3 is 16 residues long. Germline CDR1 is LGHDT and CDR2 is YNNKEL (reference sequence). The CDR3 loop reads CASSRDYPQSTDTQYF. DNA for the CDR3: TGTGCCAGCAGCAGGGACTACCCTCAAAGCACAGATACGCAGTATTTT.

The chain has TRBV12-3 or TRBV12-4 and TRBJ1-5; D uncertain. This CDR3 spans 13 amino acids. V was pared by 5 bases and J by 0 bases, with 5 bases between. The CDR3 sequence: CASSGSSNQPQHF. Written as DNA, the CDR3 is TGTGCCAGCAGTGGGAGTAGCAATCAGCCCCAGCATTTT.

The J gene is TRBJ2-3, the V gene TRBV10-1; 7 bases are a match to TRBD2. This CDR3 is built from 15 residues. Germline V gene data show CDR1 as WNHNN and CDR2 as SYGVQD (reference sequence). The V and J ends lost 4 bases and 4 bases, in that order; junction bases with no gene match: 8. CDR3 sequence (DNA): TGCGCCAGCAGTGCGGCGGGAGCGGGTGCAGATACGCAGTATTTT. This encodes CASSAAGAGADTQYF.

This clonotype appeared a few times. The chain joins TRBV20-1 to TRBJ1-1; TRBD1 matches 9 bases. Germline V gene sequence: CDR1 DFQATT, CDR2 SNEGSKA (reference sequence). Germline trimming cut 3 bases from V and 3 bases from J; bases unmatched to any gene: 5. The CDR3 covers 14 residues. The CDR3, as DNA: TGCAGTGCTAGGGAACAGGGGGCCCACACTGAAGCTTTCTTT. As protein: CSAREQGAHTEAFF.

This clonotype has only a few counts. The chain carries TRBV20-1 and TRBJ2-1; a possible D gene is TRBD2 (6 bases). The ends were cut back, 4 bases at V and 4 bases at J, with 17 bases in the middle. This CDR3 is 15 amino acids long. Germline V lookup: CDR1 DFQATT, CDR2 SNEGSKA (reference sequence). The CDR3 coding sequence is TGCAGTGCTACCCCACTAGCAGCCGGATACAATGAGCAGTTCTTC. This encodes CSATPLAAGYNEQFF.

V usage is TRBV29-1 and J usage is TRBJ1-1, with D maybe TRBD1 (5 bases). The CDR3 extends over 12 amino acids. Germline CDR1 is SQVTM and CDR2 is ANQGSEA. Deletions cut 6 bases from V and 3 bases from J, with 11 bases between. The CDR3: CSVRTGDTEAFF. The CDR3 DNA follows: TGCAGCGTCAGGACGGGGGACACTGAAGCTTTCTTT.